The clone carrying this T cell receptor (beta chain) has at least ten counts. The target antigen is unknown. One junction end does not reproduce the germline sequence, and a read error may be involved. Reliance was placed on clinical symptoms, serum thyroxine, TRAb, thyroid ultrasound and orbital computed tomography for diagnosis. This specimen belongs to a study of Graves' ophthalmopathy and Graves' hyperthyroidism. Study-wide results and limits: The model flagged ophthalmopathy progression at more than 60% sensitivity and 72.22% specificity.

CDR3 regions of TCR beta were amplified from RNA transcripts. HTBI primers were employed in first-round RT-PCR, then a second-round multiplex PCR followed. A single record per CDR3 protein comes from TCRdb applying MiXCR to the multiplex PCR reads. The repertoire includes 400,000 to 450,000 distinct CDR3 sequences, about 21% of them detected once, and more than 2.5% sits in the top ten. Looked up from germline, CDR1 is SSHAT and CDR2 is FNYEAQ (reference sequence). The CDR3 is 15 residues long. The sequencing input was peripheral blood. The chain recombines TRBV7-7 with TRBJ2-5, with 8 bases identical to TRBD1. The sequence derives from a woman between 18 and 29 years old with stable Graves' hyperthyroidism. The chain's CDR3 is CASSRTGITQETQYF. The DNA of the CDR3 is TGTGCTAGCAGTCGGACAGGGATAACCCAAGAGACCCAGTACTTC. The whole variable domain, filled in from reference TRBV7-7 and TRBJ2-5, reads GAGVSQSPRYKVTKRGQDVTLRCDPISSHATLYWYQQALGQGPEFLTYFNYEAQPDKSGLPSDRFSAERPEGSISTLTIQRTEQRDSAMYRCASSRTGITQETQYFGPGTRLLVL.